This T cell receptor (beta chain) was documented in a study of early T cells in non-severe SARS-CoV-2 infection. Study at large: From unsorted whole blood, bulk RNA was sequenced, and the chains remained unpaired. General study findings and limits: Sequences matched to VDJdb favored anti-spike CD8 responses, while private and CD4 specificities were missed.

The sample holds many counts of this clonotype. Its antigen is undetermined. The ends were cut back, 2 bases at V and 0 bases at J, with 12 bases in the middle. This CDR3 region has 16 residues. Per the germline V gene, CDR1 is KGHSH and CDR2 is LQKENI. Unique molecular identifiers (one per individual cDNA molecule) were attached. TCRdb re-derived calls from the 5' RACE reads in MiXCR, one entry per CDR3 protein. The sample holds around 77,000 distinct CDR3 sequences, around 10% seen once. The sample consisted of whole blood, taken at baseline. The chain employs TRBV18 and TRBJ2-3; TRBD1 or TRBD2 may be the D gene (5 bases each). This TCR came from an adult who was a healthcare worker with PCR-confirmed SARS-CoV-2 infection or an uninfected control (not recorded which). In nucleotides, the CDR3 is TGTGCCAGCTCACCAGACGGGGCGCGGAGCACAGATACGCAGTATTTT. Protein sequence: CASSPDGARSTDTQYF.